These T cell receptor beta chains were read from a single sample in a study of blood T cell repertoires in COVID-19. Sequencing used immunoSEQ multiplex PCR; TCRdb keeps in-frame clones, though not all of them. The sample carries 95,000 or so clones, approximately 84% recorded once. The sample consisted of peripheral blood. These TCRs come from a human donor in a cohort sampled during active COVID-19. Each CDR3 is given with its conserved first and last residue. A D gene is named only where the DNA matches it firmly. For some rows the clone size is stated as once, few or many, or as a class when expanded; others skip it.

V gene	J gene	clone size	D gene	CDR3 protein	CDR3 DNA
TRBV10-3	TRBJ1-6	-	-	CATRSASSSYNSPLHF	TGTGCCACCCGGAGTGCTTCTAGCTCCTATAATTCACCCCTCCACTTT
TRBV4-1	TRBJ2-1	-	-	CASSQPDGGGLGQFF	TGCGCCAGCAGCCAACCCGATGGGGGGGGCTTAGGGCAGTTCTTC
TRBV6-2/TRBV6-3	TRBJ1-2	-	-	CASSYSMTGNYGYTF	TGTGCCAGCAGTTACTCCATGACAGGAAACTATGGCTACACCTTC
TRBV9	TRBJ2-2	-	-	CASSPRDMASGELFF	TGTGCCAGCTCCCCCAGAGACATGGCCTCCGGGGAGCTGTTTTTT
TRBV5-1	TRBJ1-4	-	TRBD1	CASSLDGTGGADEKLFF	TGCGCCAGCAGCTTGGACGGGACAGGGGGTGCGGATGAAAAACTGTTTTTT
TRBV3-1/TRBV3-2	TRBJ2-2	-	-	CASSPEVTGELFF	TGTGCCAGCAGCCCCGAGGTCACCGGGGAGCTGTTTTTT
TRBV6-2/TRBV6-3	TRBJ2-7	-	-	CASSYSRGASSYEQYF	TGTGCCAGCAGTTACAGCAGGGGTGCTAGCTCCTACGAGCAGTACTTC
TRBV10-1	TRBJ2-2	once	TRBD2	CAILGGAGGTGELFF	TGCGCCATCCTGGGAGGGGCAGGCGGCACCGGGGAGCTGTTTTTT
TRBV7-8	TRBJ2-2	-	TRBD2	CASSLSRGAGELFF	TGTGCCAGCAGCCTGTCCCGGGGGGCCGGGGAGCTGTTTTTT
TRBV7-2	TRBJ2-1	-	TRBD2	CASSGREGDEQFF	TGTGCCAGCAGCGGGAGGGAGGGCGATGAGCAGTTCTTC
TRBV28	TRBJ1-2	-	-	CASSLFGDGYTF	TGTGCCAGCAGTTTATTCGGTGATGGCTACACCTTC
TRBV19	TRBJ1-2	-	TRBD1	CASSSQTGDPYGYTF	TGTGCCAGTAGTAGCCAAACAGGGGACCCCTATGGCTACACCTTC
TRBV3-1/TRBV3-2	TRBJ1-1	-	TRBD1	CASSKTGYTEAFF	TGTGCCAGCAGCAAGACAGGGTACACTGAAGCTTTCTTT
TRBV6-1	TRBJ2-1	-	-	CASSELVYNEQFF	TGTGCCAGCAGTGAACTCGTTTACAATGAGCAGTTCTTC
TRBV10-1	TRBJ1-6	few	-	CASRRGGGHYNSPLHF	TGCGCCAGCAGAAGGGGCGGGGGACATTATAATTCACCCCTCCACTTT
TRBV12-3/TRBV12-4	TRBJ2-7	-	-	CASSPGGLDEQYF	TGTGCCAGCAGTCCCGGGGGGCTGGACGAGCAGTACTTC
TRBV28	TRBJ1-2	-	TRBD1	CASSLRQGNYGYTF	TGTGCCAGCAGTCTCAGACAGGGTAACTATGGCTACACCTTC
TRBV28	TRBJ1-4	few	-	CASSPPGEKLFF	TGTGCCAGCAGTCCCCCAGGAGAAAAACTGTTTTTT
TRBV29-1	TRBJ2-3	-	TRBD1	CSVEKGQGAPDTQYF	TGCAGCGTTGAAAAGGGACAGGGGGCCCCAGATACGCAGTATTTT
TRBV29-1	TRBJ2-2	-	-	CSAWGGGTGELFF	TGCAGCGCCTGGGGGGGCGGGACCGGGGAGCTGTTTTTT
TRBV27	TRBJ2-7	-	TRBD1	CASSLSTGAYEQYF	TGTGCCAGCAGTTTATCGACAGGGGCCTACGAGCAGTACTTC
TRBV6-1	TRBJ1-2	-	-	CASSEALQGGGYTF	TGTGCCAGCAGTGAAGCGCTGCAGGGAGGCGGCTACACCTTC
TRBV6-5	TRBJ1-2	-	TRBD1	CASSYRQGADGYTF	TGTGCCAGCAGTTACAGACAGGGGGCTGATGGCTACACCTTC
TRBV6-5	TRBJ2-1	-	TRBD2	CASRFHGGNANEQFF	TGTGCCAGCAGATTTCACGGGGGGAACGCCAATGAGCAGTTCTTC
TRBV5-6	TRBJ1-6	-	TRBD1	CASSPGQGGNSPLHF	TGTGCCAGCAGCCCCGGACAGGGCGGTAATTCACCCCTCCACTTT
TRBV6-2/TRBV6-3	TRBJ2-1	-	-	CASSYVSIGAYNEQFF	TGTGCCAGCAGTTACGTGTCTATAGGGGCTTACAATGAGCAGTTCTTC
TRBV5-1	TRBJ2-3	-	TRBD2	CASSGGTSGLGGTDTQYF	TGCGCCAGCAGCGGAGGGACTAGCGGGCTGGGTGGTACAGATACGCAGTATTTT
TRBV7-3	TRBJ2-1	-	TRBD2	CASSLTSSGGAHEQFF	TGTGCCAGCAGCTTAACATCTAGCGGGGGGGCCCATGAGCAGTTCTTC
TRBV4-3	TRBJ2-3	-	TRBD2	CASSQGIGRGGTDTQYF	TGCGCCAGCAGCCAAGGAATCGGGCGGGGGGGCACAGATACGCAGTATTTT
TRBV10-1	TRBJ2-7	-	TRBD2	CASSPSGRASSRYEQYF	TGCGCCAGCAGTCCTAGCGGGAGGGCCAGTTCCCGCTACGAGCAGTACTTC
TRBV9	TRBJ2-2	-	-	CASSSLDRPNTGELFF	TGTGCCAGCAGCTCTCTTGACAGGCCGAACACCGGGGAGCTGTTTTTT
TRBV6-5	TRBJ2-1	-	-	CATAGGTLNEQFF	TGTGCCACCGCCGGGGGAACATTAAATGAGCAGTTCTTC
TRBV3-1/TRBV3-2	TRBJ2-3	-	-	CASSQQGSTDTQYF	TGTGCCAGCAGCCAACAGGGGAGCACAGATACGCAGTATTTT
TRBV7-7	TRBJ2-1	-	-	CASSFDITQGNEQFF	TGTGCTAGCAGCTTCGACATAACGCAGGGCAATGAGCAGTTCTTC
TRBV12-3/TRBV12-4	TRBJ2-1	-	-	CASRTPGEYEQFF	TGTGCCAGCAGAACCCCGGGGGAGTACGAGCAGTTCTTC
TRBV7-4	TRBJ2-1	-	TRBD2	CASTRTPGTSGREGIDEQFF	TGTGCCAGCACCCGCACCCCCGGGACTAGCGGGAGGGAGGGGATAGATGAGCAGTTCTTC
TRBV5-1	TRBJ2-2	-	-	CASSPGQITGELFF	TGCGCCAGCAGCCCCGGACAGATCACCGGGGAGCTGTTTTTT
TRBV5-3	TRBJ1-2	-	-	CARSLWHRYTF	TGTGCCAGAAGCTTGTGGCATCGCTACACCTTC
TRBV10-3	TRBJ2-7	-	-	CAISGSGGYYEQYF	TGTGCCATCAGTGGAAGCGGAGGGTACTACGAGCAGTACTTC
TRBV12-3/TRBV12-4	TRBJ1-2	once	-	CASSLHSYGYTF	TGTGCCAGCAGTCTGCACTCTTATGGCTACACCTTC
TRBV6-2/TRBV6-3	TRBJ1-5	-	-	CASSKRADRSNQPQHF	TGTGCCAGCAGTAAGCGTGCCGACAGAAGCAATCAGCCCCAGCATTTT
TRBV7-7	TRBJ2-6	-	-	CASRDILSGANVLTF	TGTGCTAGCAGGGACATCCTCTCTGGGGCCAACGTCCTGACTTTC
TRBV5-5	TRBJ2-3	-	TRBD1	CASSFRDRLTDTQYF	TGTGCCAGCAGCTTCCGGGACAGGTTAACAGATACGCAGTATTTT
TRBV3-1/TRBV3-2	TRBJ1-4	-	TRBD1	CASNSGTGGEKLFF	TGTGCCAGCAACTCAGGGACAGGTGGTGAAAAACTGTTTTTT
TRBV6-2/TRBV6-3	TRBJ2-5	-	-	CASSYFPQGRKTQYF	TGTGCCAGCAGTTATTTCCCGCAGGGGCGGAAGACCCAGTACTTC
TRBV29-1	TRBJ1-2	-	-	CSVIEDWYGYTF	TGCAGCGTAATAGAAGATTGGTATGGCTACACCTTC
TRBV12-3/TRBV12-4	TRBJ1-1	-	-	CASRWYRNTEAFF	TGTGCCAGCAGATGGTACAGGAACACTGAAGCTTTCTTT
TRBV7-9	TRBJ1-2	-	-	CASSSQGYGYTF	TGTGCCAGCAGCTCTCAGGGGTATGGCTACACCTTC